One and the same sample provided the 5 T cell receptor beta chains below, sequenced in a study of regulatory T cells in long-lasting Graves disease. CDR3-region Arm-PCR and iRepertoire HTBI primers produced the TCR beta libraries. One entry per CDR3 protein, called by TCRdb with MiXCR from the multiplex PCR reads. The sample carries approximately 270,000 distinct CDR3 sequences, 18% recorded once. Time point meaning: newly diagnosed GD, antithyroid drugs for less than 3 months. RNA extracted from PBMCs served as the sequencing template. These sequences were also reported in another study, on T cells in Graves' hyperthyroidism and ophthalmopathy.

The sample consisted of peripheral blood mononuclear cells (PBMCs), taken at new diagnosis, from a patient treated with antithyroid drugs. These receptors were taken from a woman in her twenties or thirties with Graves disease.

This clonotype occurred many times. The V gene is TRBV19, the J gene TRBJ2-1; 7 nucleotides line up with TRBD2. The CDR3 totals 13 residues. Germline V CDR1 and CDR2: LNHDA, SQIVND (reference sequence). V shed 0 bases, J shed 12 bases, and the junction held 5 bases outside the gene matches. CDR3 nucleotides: TGTGCCAGTAGTATAGACCCTTCGGGGGGGCAGTTCTTC. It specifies CASSIDPSGGQFF.

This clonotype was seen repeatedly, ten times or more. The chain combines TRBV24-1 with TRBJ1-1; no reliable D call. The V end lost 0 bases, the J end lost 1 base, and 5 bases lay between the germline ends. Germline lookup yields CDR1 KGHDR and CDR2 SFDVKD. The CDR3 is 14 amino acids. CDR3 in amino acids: CATSDLAGNTEAFF. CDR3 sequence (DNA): TGTGCCACCAGTGATTTGGCGGGGAACACTGAAGCTTTCTTT.

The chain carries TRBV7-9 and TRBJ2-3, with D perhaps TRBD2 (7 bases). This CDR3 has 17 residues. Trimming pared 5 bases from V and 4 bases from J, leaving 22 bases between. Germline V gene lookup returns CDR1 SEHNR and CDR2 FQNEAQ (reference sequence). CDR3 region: CASSHPNRGGGADTQYF. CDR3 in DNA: TGTGCCAGCAGCCACCCTAATAGGGGGGGGGGCGCAGATACGCAGTATTTT.

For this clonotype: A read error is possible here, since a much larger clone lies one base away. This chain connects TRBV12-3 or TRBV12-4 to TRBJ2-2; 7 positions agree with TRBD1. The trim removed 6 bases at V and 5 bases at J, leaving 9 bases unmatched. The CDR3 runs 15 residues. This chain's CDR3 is CASSRQGAVTGELFF. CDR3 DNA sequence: TGTGCCAGCAGCCGACAGGGAGCGGTTACCGGGGAGCTGTTTTTT.

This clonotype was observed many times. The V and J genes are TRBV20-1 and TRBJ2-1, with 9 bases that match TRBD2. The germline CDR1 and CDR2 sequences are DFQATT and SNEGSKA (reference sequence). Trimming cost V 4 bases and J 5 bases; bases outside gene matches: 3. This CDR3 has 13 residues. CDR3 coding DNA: TGCAGTGCTATTAGCGGGGGCAACAATGAGCAGTTCTTC. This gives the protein CSAISGGNNEQFF.